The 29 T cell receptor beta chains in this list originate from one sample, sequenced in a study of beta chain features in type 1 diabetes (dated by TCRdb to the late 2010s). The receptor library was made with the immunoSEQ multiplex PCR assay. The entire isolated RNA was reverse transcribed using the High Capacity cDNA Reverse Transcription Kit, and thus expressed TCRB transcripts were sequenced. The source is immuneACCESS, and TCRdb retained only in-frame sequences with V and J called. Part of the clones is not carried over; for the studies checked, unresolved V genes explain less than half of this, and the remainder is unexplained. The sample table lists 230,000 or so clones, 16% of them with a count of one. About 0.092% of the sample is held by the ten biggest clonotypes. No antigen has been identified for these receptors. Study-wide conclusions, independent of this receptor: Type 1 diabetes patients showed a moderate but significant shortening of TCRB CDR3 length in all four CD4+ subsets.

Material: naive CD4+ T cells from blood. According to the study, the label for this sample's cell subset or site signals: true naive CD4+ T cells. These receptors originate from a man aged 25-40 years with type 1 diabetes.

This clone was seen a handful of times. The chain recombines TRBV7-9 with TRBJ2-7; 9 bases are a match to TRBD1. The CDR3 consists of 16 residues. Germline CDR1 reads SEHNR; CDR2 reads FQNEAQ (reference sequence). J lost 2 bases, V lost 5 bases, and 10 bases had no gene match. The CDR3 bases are TGTGCCAGCAGCACGACCCGGGACAGGGCAACCTACGAGCAGTACTTC. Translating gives CASSTTRDRATYEQYF.

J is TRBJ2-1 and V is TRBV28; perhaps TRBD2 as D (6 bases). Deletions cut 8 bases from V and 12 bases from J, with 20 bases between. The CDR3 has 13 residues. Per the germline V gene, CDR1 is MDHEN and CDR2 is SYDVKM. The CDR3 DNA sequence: TGTGCCAGCGGGCAACCGGGGACTTCCCTGCAGTTCTTC. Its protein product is CASGQPGTSLQFF.

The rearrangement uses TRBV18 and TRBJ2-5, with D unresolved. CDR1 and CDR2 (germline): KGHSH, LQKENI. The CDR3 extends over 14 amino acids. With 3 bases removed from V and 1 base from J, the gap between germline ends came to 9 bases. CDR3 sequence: CASSPLAFQETQYF. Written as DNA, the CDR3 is TGTGCCAGCTCACCGTTGGCGTTCCAAGAGACCCAGTACTTC.

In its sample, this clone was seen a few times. The CDR3 spells CASSRDRAAKNIQYF. The CDR3 DNA follows: TGCGCCAGCAGCCGGGACAGGGCAGCCAAAAACATTCAGTACTTC. The chain is built from TRBV5-1 and TRBJ2-4, with 9 bases aligning to TRBD1. The V gene end was trimmed by 4 bases and the J gene end by 0 bases; junction bases not matched to a gene: 2. This CDR3 has 15 amino acids. Germline V lookup: CDR1 SGHRS, CDR2 YFSETQ.

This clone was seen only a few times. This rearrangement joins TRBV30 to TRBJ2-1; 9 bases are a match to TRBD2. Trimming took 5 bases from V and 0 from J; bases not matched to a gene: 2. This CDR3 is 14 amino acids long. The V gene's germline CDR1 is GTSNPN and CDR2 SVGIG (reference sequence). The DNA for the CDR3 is TGTGCCTGGCGTAGCGGGAGCTCCTACAATGAGCAGTTCTTC. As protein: CAWRSGSSYNEQFF.

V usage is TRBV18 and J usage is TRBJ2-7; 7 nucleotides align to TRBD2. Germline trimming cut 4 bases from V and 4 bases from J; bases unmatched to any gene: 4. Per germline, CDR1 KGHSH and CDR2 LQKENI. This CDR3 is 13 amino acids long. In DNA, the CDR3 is TGTGCCAGCTCACTTGCGGGAGCGTACGAGCAGTACTTC. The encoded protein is CASSLAGAYEQYF.

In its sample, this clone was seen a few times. The CDR3 coding sequence is TGCACCAGCAGCCAAAAACACGCCCAAGGGGACAATGAGCAGTTCTTC. Amino acid sequence: CTSSQKHAQGDNEQFF. This rearrangement joins TRBV1 to TRBJ2-1; the table's D call TRBD1 went unverified against the DNA. TRBV1 is reported as a pseudogene. The CDR3 has 16 amino acids.

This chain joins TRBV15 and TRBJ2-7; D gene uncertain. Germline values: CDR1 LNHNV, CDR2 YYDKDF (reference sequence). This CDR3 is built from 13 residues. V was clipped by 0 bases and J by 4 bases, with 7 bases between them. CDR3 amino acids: CATSRERRYEQYF. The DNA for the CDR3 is TGTGCCACCAGCAGAGAACGGCGGTACGAGCAGTACTTC.

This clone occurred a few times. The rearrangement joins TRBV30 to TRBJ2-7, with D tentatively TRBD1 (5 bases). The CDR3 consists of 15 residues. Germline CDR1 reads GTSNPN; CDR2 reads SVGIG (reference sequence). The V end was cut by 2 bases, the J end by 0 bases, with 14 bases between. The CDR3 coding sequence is TGTGCCTGGAGTCTGGGGCTCGCCCCCTCCTACGAGCAGTACTTC. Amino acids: CAWSLGLAPSYEQYF.

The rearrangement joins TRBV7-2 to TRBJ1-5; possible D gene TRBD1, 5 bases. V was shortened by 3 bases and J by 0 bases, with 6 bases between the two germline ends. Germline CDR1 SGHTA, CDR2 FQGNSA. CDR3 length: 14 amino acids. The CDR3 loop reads CASSFGTSNQPQHF. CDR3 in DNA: TGTGCCAGCAGCTTCGGGACTAGCAATCAGCCCCAGCATTTT.

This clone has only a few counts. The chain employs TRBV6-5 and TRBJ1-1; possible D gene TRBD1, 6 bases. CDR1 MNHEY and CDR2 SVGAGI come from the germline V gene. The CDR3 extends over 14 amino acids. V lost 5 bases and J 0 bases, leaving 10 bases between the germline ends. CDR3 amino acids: CASSTTGMNTEAFF. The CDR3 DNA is TGTGCCAGCAGTACAACAGGGATGAACACTGAAGCTTTCTTT.

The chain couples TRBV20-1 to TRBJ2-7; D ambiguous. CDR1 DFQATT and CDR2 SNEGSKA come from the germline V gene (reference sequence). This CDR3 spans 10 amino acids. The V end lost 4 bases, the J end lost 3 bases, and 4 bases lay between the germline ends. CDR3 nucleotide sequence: TGCAGTGCTACGGTCTACGAGCAGTACTTC. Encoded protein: CSATVYEQYF.

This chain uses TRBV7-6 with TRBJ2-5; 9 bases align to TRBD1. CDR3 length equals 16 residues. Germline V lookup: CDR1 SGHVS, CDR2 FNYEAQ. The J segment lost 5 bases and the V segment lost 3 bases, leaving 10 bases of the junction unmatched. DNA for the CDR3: TGTGCCAGCAGCTTCCACCCGGGACAGGGTTCGGAGACCCAGTACTTC. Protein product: CASSFHPGQGSETQYF.

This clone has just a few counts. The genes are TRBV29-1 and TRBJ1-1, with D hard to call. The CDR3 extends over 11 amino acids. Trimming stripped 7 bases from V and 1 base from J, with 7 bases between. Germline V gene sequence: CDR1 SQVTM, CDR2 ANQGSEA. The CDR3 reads CSGTENTEAFF. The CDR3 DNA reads TGCAGCGGGACTGAGAACACTGAAGCTTTCTTT.

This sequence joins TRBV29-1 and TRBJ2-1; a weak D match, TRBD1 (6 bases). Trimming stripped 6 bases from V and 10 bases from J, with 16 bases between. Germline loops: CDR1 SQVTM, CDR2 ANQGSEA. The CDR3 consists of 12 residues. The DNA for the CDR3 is TGCAGCGTGAACAGGGTTATCGCGGAGCAGTTCTTC. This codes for CSVNRVIAEQFF.

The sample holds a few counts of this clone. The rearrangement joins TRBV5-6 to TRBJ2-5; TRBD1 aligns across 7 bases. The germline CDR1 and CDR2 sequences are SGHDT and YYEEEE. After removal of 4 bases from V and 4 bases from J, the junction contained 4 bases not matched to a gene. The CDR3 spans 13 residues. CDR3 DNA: TGTGCCAGCAGCGCCGGACAGGTAGAGACCCAGTACTTC. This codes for CASSAGQVETQYF.

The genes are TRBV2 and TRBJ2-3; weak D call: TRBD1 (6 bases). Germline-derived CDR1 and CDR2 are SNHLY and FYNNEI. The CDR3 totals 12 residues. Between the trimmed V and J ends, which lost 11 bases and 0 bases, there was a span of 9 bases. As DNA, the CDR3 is TGTGCCGCAGGGGACAGCACAGATACGCAGTATTTT. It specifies CAAGDSTDTQYF. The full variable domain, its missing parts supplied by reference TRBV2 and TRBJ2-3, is EPEVTQTPSHQVTQMGQEVILRCVPISNHLYFYWYRQILGQKVEFLVSFYNNEISEKSEIFDDQFSVERPDGSNFTLKIRSTKLEDSAMYFCAAGDSTDTQYFGPGTRLTVL.

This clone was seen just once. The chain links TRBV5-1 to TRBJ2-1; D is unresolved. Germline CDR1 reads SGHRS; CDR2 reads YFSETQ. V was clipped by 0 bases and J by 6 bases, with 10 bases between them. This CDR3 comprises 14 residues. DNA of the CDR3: TGCGCCAGCAGCTTGGAGGTGGTTAGCAATGAGCAGTTCTTC. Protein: CASSLEVVSNEQFF.

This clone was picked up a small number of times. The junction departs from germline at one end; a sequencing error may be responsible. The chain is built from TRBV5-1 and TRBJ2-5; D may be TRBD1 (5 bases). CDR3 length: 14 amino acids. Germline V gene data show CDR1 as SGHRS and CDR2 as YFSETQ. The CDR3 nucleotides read TGCGCCAGCAGTTTGGTGGGGCCCCAAGAGACCCAGTACTTC. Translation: CASSLVGPQETQYF.

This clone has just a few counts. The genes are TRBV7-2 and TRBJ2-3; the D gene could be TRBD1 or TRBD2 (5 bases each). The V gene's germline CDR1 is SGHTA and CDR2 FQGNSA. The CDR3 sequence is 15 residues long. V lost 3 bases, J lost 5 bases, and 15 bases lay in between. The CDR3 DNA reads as TGTGCCAGCAGCTTTCAGCCGAGTGGGGGAGATACGCAGTATTTT. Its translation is CASSFQPSGGDTQYF.

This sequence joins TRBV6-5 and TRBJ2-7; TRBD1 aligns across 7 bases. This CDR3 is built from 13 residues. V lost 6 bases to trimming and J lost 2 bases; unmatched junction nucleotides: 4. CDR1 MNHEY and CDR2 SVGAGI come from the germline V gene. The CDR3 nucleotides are TGTGCCAGCAGGGTGCAGGGGGCCTACGAGCAGTACTTC. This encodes CASRVQGAYEQYF.

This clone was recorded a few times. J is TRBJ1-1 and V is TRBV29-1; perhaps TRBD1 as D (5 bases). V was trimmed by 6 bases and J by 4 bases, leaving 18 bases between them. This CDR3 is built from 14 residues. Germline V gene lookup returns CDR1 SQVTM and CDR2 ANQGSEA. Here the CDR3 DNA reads TGCAGCGTCGCACCGGTCCTAAGGGGCACTGAAGCTTTCTTT. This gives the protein CSVAPVLRGTEAFF.

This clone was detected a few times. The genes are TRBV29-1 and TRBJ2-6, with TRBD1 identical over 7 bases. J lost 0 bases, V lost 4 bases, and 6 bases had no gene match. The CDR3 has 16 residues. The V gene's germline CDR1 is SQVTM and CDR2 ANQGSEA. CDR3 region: CSVAQQGFSGANVLTF. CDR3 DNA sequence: TGCAGCGTTGCACAACAGGGGTTCTCTGGGGCCAACGTCCTGACTTTC.

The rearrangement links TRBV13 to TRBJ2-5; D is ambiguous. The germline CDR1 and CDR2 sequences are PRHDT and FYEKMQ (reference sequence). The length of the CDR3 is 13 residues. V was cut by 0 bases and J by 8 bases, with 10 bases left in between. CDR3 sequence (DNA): TGTGCCAGCAGCTTAGGAACGGGTTCCACCCAGTACTTC. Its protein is CASSLGTGSTQYF.

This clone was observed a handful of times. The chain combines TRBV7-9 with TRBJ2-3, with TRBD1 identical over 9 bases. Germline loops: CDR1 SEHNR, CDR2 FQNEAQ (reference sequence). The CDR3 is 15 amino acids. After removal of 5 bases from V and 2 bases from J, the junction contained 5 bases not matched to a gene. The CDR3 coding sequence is TGTGCCAGCAGCCCGGGACAGGGTTACACAGATACGCAGTATTTT. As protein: CASSPGQGYTDTQYF.

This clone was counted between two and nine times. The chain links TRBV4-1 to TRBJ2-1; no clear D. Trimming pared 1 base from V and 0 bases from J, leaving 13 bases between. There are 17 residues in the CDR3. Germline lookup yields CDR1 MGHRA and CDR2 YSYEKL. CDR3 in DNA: TGCGCCAGCAGCCAAGGGATACAACTGAGCTCCTACAATGAGCAGTTCTTC. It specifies CASSQGIQLSSYNEQFF.

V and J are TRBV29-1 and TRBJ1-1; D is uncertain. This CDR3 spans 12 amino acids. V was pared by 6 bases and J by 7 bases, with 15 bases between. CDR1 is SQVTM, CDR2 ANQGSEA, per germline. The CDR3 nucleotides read TGCAGCGTGGACGGCCCTGATTTTGAAGCTTTCTTT. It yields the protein CSVDGPDFEAFF.

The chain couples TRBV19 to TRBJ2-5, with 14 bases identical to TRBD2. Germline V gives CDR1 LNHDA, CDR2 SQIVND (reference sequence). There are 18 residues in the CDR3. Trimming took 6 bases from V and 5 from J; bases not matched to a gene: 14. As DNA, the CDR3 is TGTGCCAGTAGCCCGGGACTAGCGGGAGTTTGGCCTACTGAGACCCAGTACTTC. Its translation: CASSPGLAGVWPTETQYF.

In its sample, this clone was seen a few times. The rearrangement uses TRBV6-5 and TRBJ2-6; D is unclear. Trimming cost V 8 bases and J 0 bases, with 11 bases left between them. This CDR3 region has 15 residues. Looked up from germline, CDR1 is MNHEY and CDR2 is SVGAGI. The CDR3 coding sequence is TGTGCCAGCTCAGGCGGCTACTCTGGGGCCAACGTCCTGACTTTC. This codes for CASSGGYSGANVLTF.